This T cell receptor (beta chain) was identified during a study of T cells in Graves' hyperthyroidism and ophthalmopathy. Amplified regions were TCR beta CDR3 sequences from RNA transcripts. The HTBI primer set drove a first-round RT-PCR of the TCR CDR3. From the multiplex PCR reads, TCRdb called clonotypes with MiXCR, one entry per CDR3 protein. The sample holds approximately 720,000 distinct CDR3 sequences; around 20% are singletons and the top ten take roughly 17%. V trimming: 6 bases; J trimming: 6 bases; junction bases outside the gene matches: 7. The length of the CDR3 is 14 residues. Germline assignment: CDR1 MNHNS and CDR2 SASEGT.

The chain couples TRBV6-1 to TRBJ1-5, with 8 positions matching TRBD1. This sequence originates from a woman aged 45-59 years with Graves' hyperthyroidism that later progressed to Graves' ophthalmopathy. The sample taken for sequencing was blood. CDR3: CASRATDRAQPQHF. The CDR3, as DNA: TGTGCCAGCAGGGCGACGGACAGGGCTCAGCCCCAGCATTTT.